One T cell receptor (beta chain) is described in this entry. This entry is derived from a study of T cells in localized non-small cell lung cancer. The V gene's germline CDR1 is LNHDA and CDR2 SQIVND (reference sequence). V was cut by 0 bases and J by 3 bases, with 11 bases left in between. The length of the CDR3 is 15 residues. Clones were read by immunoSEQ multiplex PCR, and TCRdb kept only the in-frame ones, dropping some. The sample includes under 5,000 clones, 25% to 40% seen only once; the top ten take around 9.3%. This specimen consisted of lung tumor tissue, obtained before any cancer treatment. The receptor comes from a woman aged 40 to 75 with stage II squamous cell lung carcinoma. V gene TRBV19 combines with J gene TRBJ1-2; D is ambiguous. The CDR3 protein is CASSIDLREDYGYTF. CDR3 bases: TGTGCCAGTAGTATAGATCTAAGGGAGGACTATGGCTACACCTTC.